This TCR beta chain was obtained from a study of cytomegalovirus exposure and HLA in healthy donors. The study ran its PCR with 60 Vbeta and 13 Jbeta primers. Data came from immunoSEQ multiplex PCR; TCRdb stores just in-frame clones and leaves some out. The sample contains roughly 140,000 clones, around 80% of which appear only once. Germline CDR1 reads SQVTM; CDR2 reads ANQGSEA. The CDR3 consists of 15 residues. J was trimmed by 2 bases and V by 3 bases; bases with no gene match: 4. Material for sequencing was PBMCs. This chain joins TRBV29-1 and TRBJ2-1, with 10 bases identical to TRBD2. This TCR was sampled from a man aged 35-49 years in good health and CMV-seropositive. CDR3 loop: CSVDLAGVTYNEQFF. CDR3 DNA: TGCAGCGTTGATCTAGCGGGAGTAACCTACAATGAGCAGTTCTTC.